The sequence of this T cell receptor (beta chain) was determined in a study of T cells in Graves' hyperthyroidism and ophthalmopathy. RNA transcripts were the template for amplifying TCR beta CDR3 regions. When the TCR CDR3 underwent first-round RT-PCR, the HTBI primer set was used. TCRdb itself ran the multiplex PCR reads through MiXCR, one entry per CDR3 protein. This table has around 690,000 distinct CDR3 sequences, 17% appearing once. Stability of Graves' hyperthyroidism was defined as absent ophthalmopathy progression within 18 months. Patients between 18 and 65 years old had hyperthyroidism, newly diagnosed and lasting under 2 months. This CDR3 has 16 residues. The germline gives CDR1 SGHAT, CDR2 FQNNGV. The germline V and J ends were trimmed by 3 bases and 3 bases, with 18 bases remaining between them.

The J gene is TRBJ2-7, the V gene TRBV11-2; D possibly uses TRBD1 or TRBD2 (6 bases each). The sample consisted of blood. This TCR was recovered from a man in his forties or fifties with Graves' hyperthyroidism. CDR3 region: CASSLQGRDGYYEQYF. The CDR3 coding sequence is TGTGCCAGCAGCTTGCAGGGGCGGGACGGATACTACGAGCAGTACTTC.